Listed here are 5 T cell receptor beta chains from one sample, sequenced in a study of CXCR3-negative and CXCR3-positive naive CD8 T cells. Study-wide results and caveats: Relative to CXCR3-negative naive cells, CXCR3-positive naive cells had more hydrophobic TRB CDR3s.

Preparation of TRB cDNA libraries relied on 5' RACE carrying UMI labels. For each CDR3 protein, TCRdb gives one entry from its re-call of the 5' RACE reads, without DNA. This sample carries approximately 130,000 distinct CDR3 sequences, with about 0.37% going to the ten biggest clones. Their cognate antigens are unknown. What was sequenced was naive CXCR3+ CD8+ T cells from blood. Sample subset: CD45RO-CCR7+CD27+CD95- naive CD8+ T cells expressing CXCR3 (TNR3+). These receptors were taken from a human donor in good health. Some clones in this sample may be carry-over from other donors' samples.

The chain links TRBV29-1 to TRBJ2-3; without DNA, the TCRdb call of TRBD2 cannot be checked. The CDR3 is 16 residues long. Germline V gene data show CDR1 as SQVTM and CDR2 as ANQGSEA. The CDR3 region is CSAVTGTPTGADTQYF.

The chain carries TRBV15 and TRBJ1-2. In germline, CDR1 is LNHNV, CDR2 YYDKDF (reference sequence). The CDR3 length is 11 residues. The CDR3 is CATFEADGYTF.

The chain couples TRBV5-6 to TRBJ2-1; TCRdb names TRBD2, which stays unverified in the absence of DNA. Germline CDR1 and CDR2: SGHDT and YYEEEE. This CDR3 comprises 15 residues. The CDR3 sequence is CASSTSGTSVRGQFF.

J is TRBJ2-2 and V is TRBV29-1. CDR3 length equals 14 residues. The germline CDR1 and CDR2 sequences are SQVTM and ANQGSEA. The CDR3 sequence: CSVTESGDTGELFF.

V usage is TRBV10-3 and J usage is TRBJ1-1. CDR1 is ENHRY, CDR2 SYGVKD, per germline. The CDR3 runs 16 residues. CDR3 sequence reads: CAISSPRESMNTEAFF.